Below are 2 T cell receptor beta chains sequenced from a single sample in a study of T cells in Graves' hyperthyroidism and ophthalmopathy. RNA transcripts gave rise to amplified TCR beta CDR3 regions. HTBI primers drove first-round RT-PCR of the TCR CDR3. Each CDR3 protein is one row after TCRdb ran MiXCR on the multiplex PCR reads. The sample has some 760,000 distinct CDR3 sequences; about 14% are singletons. The sequencing input was blood. The receptors come from a woman between 18 and 29 years old with Graves' hyperthyroidism.

The table lists this clonotype with many counts. The V call is TRBV5-5, the J call TRBJ1-2; D gene uncertain. The CDR3 runs to 14 residues. Deletions cut 4 bases from V and 0 bases from J, with 10 bases between. The germline V gene encodes CDR1 SGHKS and CDR2 YYEKEE (reference sequence). CDR3 sequence (DNA): TGTGCCAGCAGCCCGGAGTCAGCTAACTATGGCTACACCTTC. Its protein product is CASSPESANYGYTF.

In regard to this clonotype: A read error may explain this, as a much larger clone is one base away. The chain is built from TRBV7-9 and TRBJ2-1; possibly TRBD2 for D (6 bases). The CDR3 has 12 amino acids. Germline V gene lookup returns CDR1 SEHNR and CDR2 FQNEAQ (reference sequence). CDR3 sequence reads: CVSSAGGPEQFF. DNA for the CDR3: TGTGTCAGCAGCGCCGGGGGTCCCGAGCAGTTCTTC.